The 9 T cell receptor beta chains below come from one sample, sequenced in a study of cytomegalovirus exposure and HLA in healthy donors. Data came from immunoSEQ multiplex PCR; TCRdb stores just in-frame clones and leaves some out. The sample yields around 100,000 clones, less than 85% seen once. Sequencing was done on a sample of PBMCs. The receptors stem from a man between 18 and 35 years old in good health and CMV-seropositive.

The V gene is TRBV5-1, the J gene TRBJ2-1; TRBD1 matches 7 bases. This CDR3 comprises 15 residues. With 2 bases clipped from V and 4 bases from J, the junction kept 6 bases outside the gene matches. The germline V gene has CDR1 SGHRS and CDR2 YFSETQ. The CDR3 sequence is CASSLNPGQYNEQFF. CDR3 in DNA: TGCGCCAGCAGCTTAAATCCGGGACAGTACAATGAGCAGTTCTTC.

V and J are TRBV28 and TRBJ2-4, with 13 positions matching TRBD2. V lost 4 bases, J lost 2 bases, and 14 bases stayed unmatched. Germline loops: CDR1 MDHEN, CDR2 SYDVKM. The CDR3 loop spans 20 amino acids. The CDR3 is CASSSRLPTLAGGSKNIQYF. CDR3 sequence (DNA): TGTGCCAGCAGTTCACGATTACCCACACTAGCGGGAGGGTCCAAAAACATTCAGTACTTC.

The chain uses TRBV6-5 and TRBJ1-5; 7 bases match TRBD1. Germline CDR1 and CDR2: MNHEY and SVGAGI. After removal of 5 bases from V and 7 bases from J, the junction contained 11 bases not matched to a gene. The CDR3 has 15 residues. CDR3 loop: CASSQDSTGRQPQHF. CDR3 coding DNA: TGTGCCAGCAGTCAAGACTCGACAGGGCGCCAGCCCCAGCATTTT.

The genes are TRBV21-1 and TRBJ1-5. TRBV21-1 is recorded as a pseudogene. The CDR3 is 20 residues long. CDR3 DNA sequence: TGTGCCACCAGGCGGGAGGGAGCGAAGGTTCTATTCCCTCGTAATCAGCCCCAGCATTTT. Its protein product is CATRREGAKVLFPRNQPQHF.

This chain connects TRBV30 to TRBJ1-1, with 7 bases lining up with TRBD1. The V and J ends lost 5 bases and 11 bases, in that order; junction bases with no gene match: 11. Per germline, CDR1 GTSNPN and CDR2 SVGIG (reference sequence). The CDR3 extends over 12 amino acids. The CDR3 coding sequence is TGTGCCTGGGCCGACACAGGGGCTGTGGCTTTCTTT. It translates to CAWADTGAVAFF.

The V gene is TRBV9, the J gene TRBJ2-1, with 8 bases identical to TRBD2. Germline V gene lookup returns CDR1 SGDLS and CDR2 YYNGEE. This CDR3 is 15 amino acids long. J was trimmed by 0 bases and V by 4 bases; bases with no gene match: 3. Here the CDR3 reads CASSPSGSSYNEQFF. The DNA of the CDR3 is TGTGCCAGCAGCCCGAGCGGGAGCTCCTACAATGAGCAGTTCTTC.

CDR3 protein: CASSLGAGISGELFF. The CDR3 region has the DNA TGCGCCAGCAGCTTGGGGGCCGGAATATCCGGGGAGCTGTTTTTT. The chain links TRBV5-1 to TRBJ2-2, with D hard to call. The CDR3 extends over 15 amino acids. V was clipped by 0 bases and J by 6 bases, with 12 bases between them. Germline lookup yields CDR1 SGHRS and CDR2 YFSETQ.

The chain has TRBV5-1 and TRBJ2-5; TRBD2 is a possible D gene (7 bases). V was shortened by 1 base and J by 3 bases, with 10 bases between the two germline ends. Germline lookup yields CDR1 SGHRS and CDR2 YFSETQ. This CDR3 contains 14 residues. CDR3 residues: CASSLIGGEETQYF. In nucleotides, the CDR3 is TGCGCCAGCAGCTTGATAGGGGGGGAAGAGACCCAGTACTTC.

J is TRBJ2-7 and V is TRBV2; 10 bases line up with TRBD2. V was clipped by 4 bases and J by 2 bases; unmatched bases: 5. This CDR3 has 15 amino acids. Looked up from germline, CDR1 is SNHLY and CDR2 is FYNNEI. The CDR3 loop is CASSGGLADPYEQYF. In nucleotides, the CDR3 is TGTGCCAGCAGTGGAGGACTAGCGGACCCCTACGAGCAGTACTTC.